This section outlines one T cell receptor beta chain sequence together with its context. The antigen is undetermined. Stated treatment: oral pan-JAK inhibitor, 5-10 mg twice daily. Collection of lesional scalp punch biopsies and peripheral blood was performed in alopecia areata patients. These data are taken from a study of CD8+ T cells in alopecia areata. Study-level points and caveats: With patients, TCR sharing proved less clear than in mice, a difference possibly related to HLA. Scalp samples also yield sequences of resident alphabeta T cells from normal skin. On tofacitinib, scalp and blood still held many of the expanded lesional clones.

Germline V CDR1 and CDR2: MNHEY, SVGAGI. Trimming shortened V by 7 bases and J by 4 bases, and 14 bases separated the two germline ends. The CDR3 loop spans 13 amino acids. cDNA serving as the sequencing template came from extracted, reverse transcribed RNA. Method: immunoSEQ multiplex PCR; TCRdb's copy keeps in-frame clones and lacks some. Of about 190,000 clones detected, about three fifths appear once; the ten largest clones hold roughly 0.71%. The chain links TRBV6-5 to TRBJ2-7; the D is unclear. Sample: CD4+ T cells sorted from blood, taken at week 4, from a patient treated with tofacitinib. The origin of this receptor is a human donor with alopecia areata. CDR3 residues: CASKGSRRYEQYF. The CDR3 DNA sequence: TGTGCCAGCAAGGGAAGCAGACGGTACGAGCAGTACTTC.